These 24 T cell receptor beta chains were all obtained from the same sample, sequenced in a study of T cell responses to AZD1222 COVID-19 vaccine. Some clones are missing from TCRdb's copy, which holds only in-frame ones; the method was immunoSEQ multiplex PCR. In the table there are 86,000 or so clones, 85% to 95% of which are singletons. This specimen consisted of peripheral blood, obtained on day 0 of MenACWY control vaccination. The receptors originated from an adult in good health.

The chain uses TRBV9 and TRBJ2-1; D is perhaps TRBD1 (5 bases). CDR1 and CDR2 (germline): SGDLS, YYNGEE. This CDR3 has 11 amino acids. Deletions cut 3 bases from V and 9 bases from J, with 7 bases between. The CDR3 region has the DNA TGTGCCAGCAGCGCGACAGTTGAGCAGTTCTTC. Translation: CASSATVEQFF.

This sequence joins TRBV7-2 and TRBJ1-2; TRBD1 aligns across 7 bases. There are 16 residues in the CDR3. The germline V gene encodes CDR1 SGHTA and CDR2 FQGNSA. V was pared by 6 bases and J by 3 bases, with 13 bases of the junction left unmatched. The CDR3 coding sequence is TGTGCCAGCAGGCGGGACAGAGCGCCGGAGGACTATGGCTACACCTTC. Its protein is CASRRDRAPEDYGYTF.

The gene calls are TRBV21-1 and TRBJ1-2; the D call in the table, TRBD1, was not verified against the DNA. TRBV21-1 has pseudogene status. There are 17 residues in the CDR3. This chain's CDR3 is CASSPRQGQGTNYGYTF. The CDR3 DNA reads TGTGCCAGCAGCCCTCGTCAGGGACAGGGAACTAACTATGGCTACACCTTC.

This chain connects TRBV30 to TRBJ1-1; 9 nucleotides agree with TRBD1. Germline lookup yields CDR1 GTSNPN and CDR2 SVGIG (reference sequence). The CDR3 is 13 residues long. V shed 8 bases, J shed 5 bases, and the junction held 9 bases outside the gene matches. The CDR3 is CAGTGSWRTEAFF. CDR3 coding DNA: TGTGCCGGGACAGGGAGTTGGAGAACTGAAGCTTTCTTT.

This chain uses TRBV7-8 with TRBJ2-7; D possibly corresponds to TRBD2 (6 bases). The germline V and J ends were trimmed by 5 bases and 4 bases, with 9 bases remaining between them. Germline values: CDR1 SGHVS, CDR2 FQNEAQ. The CDR3 runs 12 residues. The CDR3 DNA is TGTGCCAGCAGCCCGGGAGAATACGAGCAGTACTTC. Protein product: CASSPGEYEQYF.

V gene TRBV6-6 combines with J gene TRBJ2-5; D unclear. Looked up from germline, CDR1 is MNHNY and CDR2 is SVGAGI (reference sequence). The CDR3 spans 14 residues. V was shortened by 6 bases and J by 5 bases, with 16 bases between the two germline ends. The CDR3 nucleotides read TGTGCCAGCAGGCCCGGGTCCTCCACGGAGACCCAGTACTTC. This translates into CASRPGSSTETQYF.

This rearrangement joins TRBV27 to TRBJ2-7, with D perhaps being TRBD1 or TRBD2 (5 bases each). V was trimmed by 0 bases and J by 7 bases, leaving 10 bases between them. CDR1 MNHEY and CDR2 SMNVEV come from the germline V gene (reference sequence). The CDR3 consists of 13 residues. Here the CDR3 DNA reads TGTGCCAGCAGTTTATCCGGGGCCTTGGAGCAGTACTTC. This encodes CASSLSGALEQYF.

This chain joins TRBV5-4 and TRBJ1-6; 12 nucleotides align to TRBD1. Trimming at V came to 0 bases and at J to 11 bases, leaving 6 bases not matched to a gene. Germline assignment: CDR1 SGHNT and CDR2 YYREEE (reference sequence). The CDR3 contains 16 residues. CDR3 region: CASSLGGDRGQTPLHF. Written as DNA, the CDR3 is TGTGCCAGCAGCTTGGGTGGGGACAGGGGGCAAACACCCCTCCACTTT.

The genes are TRBV13 and TRBJ1-1; unclear D gene. V was pared by 5 bases and J by 2 bases, with 12 bases between. The V gene's germline CDR1 is PRHDT and CDR2 FYEKMQ (reference sequence). The CDR3 runs to 14 residues. Here the CDR3 DNA reads TGTGCCAGCAGCACTGGGGAGCATAACACTGAAGCTTTCTTT. This codes for CASSTGEHNTEAFF.

The rearrangement joins TRBV27 to TRBJ2-1; 11 bases align to TRBD1. Germline V gene sequence: CDR1 MNHEY, CDR2 SMNVEV (reference sequence). The CDR3 is 15 amino acids. The V segment lost 7 bases and the J segment 7 bases; nucleotides outside the gene matches: 9. CDR3 sequence reads: CASTGQGGTWNEQFF. The DNA for the CDR3 is TGTGCCAGCACGGGACAGGGGGGAACATGGAATGAGCAGTTCTTC.

The V and J genes are TRBV9 and TRBJ2-2; a weak D match, TRBD1 (6 bases). Germline V gives CDR1 SGDLS, CDR2 YYNGEE. The CDR3 runs 14 residues. The V gene lost 3 bases and the J gene lost 1 base, with 7 bases spanning the gap. For the CDR3, the DNA is TGTGCCAGCAGCGCGGGACAGAACACCGGGGAGCTGTTTTTT. Its protein is CASSAGQNTGELFF.

V gene TRBV19 combines with J gene TRBJ1-1; no firm D call. This CDR3 comprises 16 residues. V was clipped by 1 base and J by 6 bases, with 18 bases between them. Germline-derived CDR1 and CDR2 are LNHDA and SQIVND (reference sequence). The CDR3 sequence: CASSIGAASFGPEAFF. CDR3 DNA: TGTGCCAGTAGTATAGGGGCTGCCTCCTTTGGACCTGAAGCTTTCTTT.

V gene TRBV6-6 combines with J gene TRBJ2-1; D ambiguous. V was pared by 6 bases and J by 5 bases, with 8 bases between. The germline V gene encodes CDR1 MNHNY and CDR2 SVGAGI (reference sequence). This CDR3 spans 12 amino acids. The CDR3 coding sequence is TGTGCCAGCAGCCGGGTCGACAATGAGCAGTTCTTC. This sequence encodes CASSRVDNEQFF.

The V and J genes are TRBV7-2 and TRBJ2-3, with D unclear. CDR1 is SGHTA and CDR2 is FQGNSA in the germline V gene. Deletions cut 4 bases from V and 0 bases from J, with 5 bases between. The CDR3 length is 13 residues. CDR3 sequence reads: CASSSASTDTQYF. CDR3 in DNA: TGTGCCAGCAGCTCGGCTAGCACAGATACGCAGTATTTT.

V usage is TRBV3-1 (or the pseudogene TRBV3-2) and J usage is TRBJ2-4; TRBD1 or TRBD2 may be the D gene (6 bases each). CDR1 LGHDT and CDR2 YNNKEL come from the germline V gene (reference sequence). CDR3 length equals 15 residues. With 2 bases removed from V and 9 bases from J, the gap between germline ends came to 17 bases. This CDR3 reads CASSQLASEGVIQYF. CDR3 bases: TGTGCCAGCAGCCAACTTGCTAGCGAGGGGGTCATTCAGTACTTC.

This clone was seen just once. The gene calls are TRBV7-2 and TRBJ1-1, with 7 positions matching TRBD1. Germline values: CDR1 SGHTA, CDR2 FQGNSA. V lost 5 bases and J lost 5; bases outside the gene matches: 5. This CDR3 is 13 amino acids long. The DNA of the CDR3 is TGTGCCAGCAGCCTTGACAGGGCAACTGAAGCTTTCTTT. It translates to CASSLDRATEAFF.

This chain uses TRBV30 with TRBJ2-3, with TRBD2 matching 13 bases. Germline loops: CDR1 GTSNPN, CDR2 SVGIG (reference sequence). The CDR3 runs to 16 residues. Trimming took 2 bases from V and 2 from J; bases not matched to a gene: 4. CDR3 in DNA: TGTGCCTGGAGTCGGGGACTAGCGGGACCCACAGATACGCAGTATTTT. Its protein is CAWSRGLAGPTDTQYF.

The rearrangement uses TRBV30 and TRBJ1-6; D is uncertain. With 2 bases removed from V and 1 base from J, the gap between germline ends came to 12 bases. Per germline, CDR1 GTSNPN and CDR2 SVGIG (reference sequence). The CDR3 contains 16 residues. The CDR3 reads CAWSPAEASYNSPLHF. CDR3 bases: TGTGCCTGGAGTCCAGCCGAGGCGTCCTATAATTCACCCCTCCACTTT.

The CDR3 nucleotides read TGTGCCAGCGGACCTCCGGGACAGGGGGCAGATACGCAGTATTTT. Amino acid sequence: CASGPPGQGADTQYF. This chain uses TRBV5-5 with TRBJ2-3; the match to TRBD1 covers 11 bases. Germline assignment: CDR1 SGHKS and CDR2 YYEKEE (reference sequence). The length of the CDR3 is 15 residues. The trim removed 7 bases at V and 4 bases at J, leaving 8 bases unmatched.

The chain joins TRBV5-8 to TRBJ1-1, with D possibly being TRBD1 (5 bases). The CDR3 covers 13 residues. CDR1 is SGHTS, CDR2 YDEGEE, per germline. The V and J ends lost 0 bases and 4 bases respectively, with 7 bases between them. The CDR3, as DNA: TGTGCCAGCAGCTTGGGACAGTTCACTGAAGCTTTCTTT. It is translated as CASSLGQFTEAFF.

This clone was detected once. This chain uses TRBV4-2 with TRBJ1-1, with no clear D. The CDR3 totals 16 residues. Germline lookup yields CDR1 LGHNA and CDR2 YNFKEQ. V was pared by 5 bases and J by 4 bases, with 20 bases between. The chain's CDR3 is CASSSPTGPRGTEAFF. In DNA form, the CDR3 reads TGTGCCAGCAGCTCCCCGACCGGGCCCCGAGGCACTGAAGCTTTCTTT.

The chain has TRBV2 and TRBJ2-1; 11 nucleotides line up with TRBD2. CDR3 length: 14 amino acids. CDR1 SNHLY and CDR2 FYNNEI come from the germline V gene. Unmatched junction bases numbered 8, after V lost 7 bases and J lost 9 bases. CDR3 coding DNA: TGTGCCAGCAAAGAGACTAGCGGGACTGGTGAGCAGTTCTTC. Protein product: CASKETSGTGEQFF.

The chain joins TRBV5-5 to TRBJ1-1; TRBD1 might be the D (5 bases). Germline values: CDR1 SGHKS, CDR2 YYEKEE (reference sequence). The CDR3 spans 15 residues. Trimming cost V 4 bases and J 4 bases, with 17 bases left between them. CDR3 in DNA: TGTGCCAGCAGCCTGCAGGGAGGTCTGGTCACTGAAGCTTTCTTT. Translating it yields CASSLQGGLVTEAFF.

In its sample, this clone was seen a few times. The chain has TRBV27 and TRBJ1-1, with no clear D. Trimming stripped 6 bases from V and 6 bases from J, with 11 bases between. CDR3 length: 12 residues. The germline CDR1 and CDR2 sequences are MNHEY and SMNVEV (reference sequence). Here the CDR3 DNA reads TGTGCCAGCAGGAGGGCGGGAGCTGAAGCTTTCTTT. Protein product: CASRRAGAEAFF.